The 21 T cell receptor beta chains in this list originate from one sample, sequenced in a study of T cells in Graves' hyperthyroidism and ophthalmopathy. The investigators amplified TCR beta CDR3 regions from RNA transcripts. The study used the HTBI primer set for a first-round RT-PCR of the TCR CDR3. TCRdb re-analysed the multiplex PCR reads in MiXCR, keeping a single row per CDR3 protein. The sample yields around 570,000 distinct CDR3 sequences, just under 20% seen once. Sequencing input: blood. All receptors derive from a man between 40 and 49 years old with Graves' ophthalmopathy.

The V call is TRBV5-6, the J call TRBJ2-3; 10 bases map to TRBD2. Germline V gene data show CDR1 as SGHDT and CDR2 as YYEEEE. V lost 5 bases, J lost 4 bases, and 1 base stayed unmatched. This CDR3 has 13 residues. CDR3 residues: CASRAGGADTQYF. CDR3 nucleotide sequence: TGTGCCAGCAGAGCGGGGGGGGCAGATACGCAGTATTTT.

There are many counts of this clonotype. The genes are TRBV30 and TRBJ1-4; perhaps TRBD1 as D (6 bases). The germline V and J ends were trimmed by 2 bases and 0 bases, with 10 bases remaining between them. Germline V gene data show CDR1 as GTSNPN and CDR2 as SVGIG (reference sequence). There are 15 residues in the CDR3. This chain's CDR3 is CAWSKGDTTNEKLFF. The CDR3 DNA sequence: TGTGCCTGGAGTAAGGGGGACACAACTAATGAAAAACTGTTTTTT.

Points on this clonotype: A much larger clonotype is one base distant, so this may be a read error. This sequence joins TRBV2 and TRBJ2-7, with 8 bases fitting TRBD1. The CDR3 totals 14 residues. Germline loops: CDR1 SNHLY, CDR2 FYNNEI. This CDR3 is CASSEETGAYELYF. CDR3 bases: TGTGCCAGCAGTGAGGAGACAGGGGCCTACGAGCTGTACTTC.

This clonotype was observed a few times. The gene calls are TRBV5-5 and TRBJ2-7; possible D gene TRBD1, 6 bases. V lost 3 bases to trimming and J lost 4 bases, with 17 bases between them. Germline assignment: CDR1 SGHKS and CDR2 YYEKEE (reference sequence). The CDR3 spans 15 residues. The CDR3 coding sequence is TGTGCCAGCAGCTGGGATCCGGGACAAACTTACGAGCAGTACTTC. Translated, it gives CASSWDPGQTYEQYF.

This clonotype was observed a few times. The chain is built from TRBV12-3 or TRBV12-4 and TRBJ2-2; the D is unclear. Deletions cut 2 bases from V and 6 bases from J, with 10 bases between. The CDR3 consists of 14 residues. The CDR3, as DNA: TGTGCCAGCAGTTTAAATCGGCGGTCCGGGGAGCTGTTTTTT. Protein product: CASSLNRRSGELFF.

Many counts were recorded for this clonotype. This chain links TRBV7-8 with TRBJ1-6; possibly TRBD1 for D (6 bases). This CDR3 is built from 16 residues. The germline gives CDR1 SGHVS, CDR2 FQNEAQ. Trimming took 2 bases from V and 10 from J, leaving 18 bases between them. CDR3 bases: TGTGCCAGCAGCTTAAAGGGAGACAGGCCAAACTCACCCCTCCACTTT. It is translated as CASSLKGDRPNSPLHF.

In its sample, this clonotype was seen a few times. The chain uses TRBV15 and TRBJ1-1, with 8 positions matching TRBD1. CDR3 length: 15 amino acids. The J segment lost 1 base and the V segment lost 4 bases, leaving 5 bases of the junction unmatched. Germline V CDR1 and CDR2: LNHNV, YYDKDF (reference sequence). The DNA for the CDR3 is TGTGCCACCAGCACTCCAGGGGGCACGAACACTGAAGCTTTCTTT. As protein: CATSTPGGTNTEAFF.

This clonotype was seen more than once but under ten times. Written as DNA, the CDR3 is TGTGCCAGCAGTTTGGGCACAGGGTCCTATAATTCACCCCTCCACTTT. Its protein product is CASSLGTGSYNSPLHF. This chain links TRBV27 with TRBJ1-6; perhaps TRBD1 as D (6 bases). V was shortened by 3 bases and J by 1 base, with 10 bases between the two germline ends. The V gene's germline CDR1 is MNHEY and CDR2 SMNVEV (reference sequence). CDR3 length: 16 residues.

This clonotype came up many times. The rearrangement uses TRBV12-3 or TRBV12-4 and TRBJ1-6, with D uncertain. The V and J ends lost 3 bases and 8 bases respectively, with 8 bases between them. This CDR3 spans 13 amino acids. CDR3 in amino acids: CASSLGMDSPLHF. The CDR3 nucleotides read TGTGCCAGCAGTTTGGGGATGGATTCACCCCTCCACTTT.

This clonotype was seen a few times. The chain links TRBV7-9 to TRBJ2-1, with D tentatively TRBD1 (6 bases). V shed 4 bases and J shed 6 bases, with 19 bases lying between them. CDR3 length equals 16 residues. Germline CDR1 SEHNR, CDR2 FQNEAQ (reference sequence). The CDR3 protein is CASSSHPRDILNEQFF. In DNA, the CDR3 is TGTGCCAGCAGCTCCCATCCCCGGGACATCCTCAATGAGCAGTTCTTC.

The chain has TRBV19 and TRBJ2-7; TRBD2 agrees at 9 bases. This CDR3 contains 18 residues. Germline V lookup: CDR1 LNHDA, CDR2 SQIVND (reference sequence). Unmatched junction bases numbered 12, after V lost 1 base and J lost 2 bases. CDR3 coding DNA: TGTGCCAGTAGTATAGCGGGGACTAGCTCCGTTTTTCCCTACGAGCAGTACTTC. It encodes CASSIAGTSSVFPYEQYF.

This CDR3 is CASSRTVGLTNEKLFF. The CDR3 DNA reads as TGTGCCAGCAGCAGGACGGTCGGTTTAACTAATGAAAAACTGTTTTTT. This chain uses TRBV7-2 with TRBJ1-4; D unresolved. Germline CDR1 SGHTA, CDR2 FQGNSA. Trimming shortened V by 5 bases and J by 1 base, and 14 bases separated the two germline ends. CDR3 length: 16 residues.

The V and J genes are TRBV11-2 and TRBJ2-5; D perhaps matches TRBD1 (6 bases). The V and J ends lost 1 base and 4 bases respectively, with 19 bases between them. CDR1 is SGHAT and CDR2 is FQNNGV in the germline V gene. CDR3 size: 17 residues. The chain's CDR3 is CASSLGGRLGGGETQYF. The CDR3 bases are TGTGCCAGCAGCTTAGGAGGACGCCTAGGGGGTGGAGAGACCCAGTACTTC.

This chain uses TRBV12-3 or TRBV12-4 with TRBJ2-5; 10 nucleotides line up with TRBD1. With 7 bases clipped from V and 5 bases from J, the junction kept 4 bases outside the gene matches. The CDR3 loop spans 13 amino acids. The CDR3: CASIGTGAETQYF. CDR3 in DNA: TGTGCCAGCATCGGGACAGGGGCGGAGACCCAGTACTTC.

This clonotype was seen repeatedly, ten times or more. This chain uses TRBV27 with TRBJ1-6; TRBD1 matches at 8 bases. The CDR3 consists of 16 residues. V shed 5 bases, J shed 6 bases, and the junction held 9 bases outside the gene matches. Germline assignment: CDR1 MNHEY and CDR2 SMNVEV (reference sequence). This CDR3 is CASSPTRDRSNSPLHF. The CDR3, as DNA: TGTGCCAGCAGTCCCACCCGGGACAGGTCTAATTCACCCCTCCACTTT.

This clonotype was observed at least ten times. This chain uses TRBV7-9 with TRBJ1-2, with a tentative D call TRBD1 (6 bases). V was shortened by 0 bases and J by 5 bases, with 10 bases between the two germline ends. CDR1 and CDR2 (germline): SEHNR, FQNEAQ (reference sequence). There are 14 residues in the CDR3. CDR3 sequence reads: CASSLAQGPYGYTF. In DNA, the CDR3 is TGTGCCAGCAGCTTAGCGCAGGGGCCTTATGGCTACACCTTC.

V usage is TRBV7-9 and J usage is TRBJ1-2, with D maybe TRBD1 (5 bases). The CDR3 length is 11 residues. Germline V lookup: CDR1 SEHNR, CDR2 FQNEAQ (reference sequence). V was cut by 5 bases and J by 8 bases, with 9 bases left in between. This CDR3 is CASSPTEGYTF. The CDR3 DNA is TGTGCCAGCAGCCCGACAGAGGGCTACACCTTC.

This clonotype was counted a few times. The V and J genes are TRBV29-1 and TRBJ1-2, with a possible D match to TRBD1 (6 bases). CDR1 and CDR2 from the germline V gene are SQVTM and ANQGSEA. V was pared by 0 bases and J by 5 bases, with 16 bases between. The CDR3 extends over 15 amino acids. The CDR3 is CSVEDRVTGKYGYTF. The CDR3 nucleotides read TGCAGCGTTGAAGATCGGGTCACAGGGAAATATGGCTACACCTTC.

This sequence joins TRBV29-1 and TRBJ2-7; 12 positions match TRBD1. Unmatched junction bases numbered 7, after V lost 6 bases and J lost 7 bases. The germline CDR1 and CDR2 sequences are SQVTM and ANQGSEA. This CDR3 spans 13 amino acids. The CDR3 DNA follows: TGCAGCGTCCCGGGACAGGGGGCTCGGGAGCAGTACTTC. This gives the protein CSVPGQGAREQYF.

This clonotype has a handful of counts. CDR3 protein: CASSFFETGNTEAFF. CDR3 bases: TGTGCCAGCAGCTTCTTCGAGACGGGGAACACTGAAGCTTTCTTT. This sequence joins TRBV12-3 or TRBV12-4 and TRBJ1-1; no reliable D call. Between the trimmed V and J ends, which lost 6 bases and 1 base, there was a span of 15 bases. This CDR3 region has 15 residues.

The chain is built from TRBV6-1 and TRBJ1-4; D unresolved. The CDR3 is 13 amino acids. Trimming left V 6 bases short and J 4 bases short, with 9 bases between. Per the germline V gene, CDR1 is MNHNS and CDR2 is SASEGT. The CDR3 DNA reads as TGTGCCAGCAGGGAGGGTGGTAATGAAAAACTGTTTTTT. It translates to CASREGGNEKLFF.